The 5 T cell receptor beta chains given below trace back to one sample, sequenced in a study of cytomegalovirus exposure and HLA in healthy donors. Using immunoSEQ multiplex PCR, the repertoire was profiled, and TCRdb retains in-frame clones only, with some absent. Of about 65,000 clones listed, about 90% are singletons. The sample comprised PBMCs. Receptors were obtained from a woman aged 18-29 years in good health and CMV-seronegative.

This chain connects TRBV27 to TRBJ2-1, with TRBD2 matching 8 bases. This CDR3 comprises 16 residues. Trimming cost V 2 bases and J 3 bases; bases outside gene matches: 6. The germline V gene has CDR1 MNHEY and CDR2 SMNVEV (reference sequence). CDR3 DNA: TGTGCCAGCAGTTTAGGCCCTGCGGGAGGCTACAATGAGCAGTTCTTC. Translating gives CASSLGPAGGYNEQFF.

The chain couples TRBV5-1 to TRBJ1-1; no clear D. Trimming stripped 1 base from V and 1 base from J, with 20 bases between. The CDR3 runs to 18 residues. The V gene's germline CDR1 is SGHRS and CDR2 YFSETQ. The CDR3 here is CASSLPQNSRFPNTEAFF. The CDR3 DNA sequence: TGCGCCAGCAGCTTGCCACAGAACTCCAGGTTTCCGAACACTGAAGCTTTCTTT.

The genes are TRBV5-6 and TRBJ2-3; weak D call: TRBD1 (5 bases). The CDR3 has 16 amino acids. Trimming shortened V by 0 bases and J by 0 bases, and 11 bases separated the two germline ends. CDR1 SGHDT and CDR2 YYEEEE come from the germline V gene. The CDR3 loop is CASSLVGAESTDTQYF. The DNA of the CDR3 is TGTGCCAGCAGCTTGGTAGGGGCAGAGAGCACAGATACGCAGTATTTT.

The chain employs TRBV27 and TRBJ2-7; 7 nucleotides agree with TRBD1. The CDR3 has 16 residues. V trimming: 0 bases; J trimming: 1 base; junction bases outside the gene matches: 6. The germline gives CDR1 MNHEY, CDR2 SMNVEV (reference sequence). CDR3 amino acids: CASSLSGQIKSYEQYF. The CDR3 nucleotides are TGTGCCAGCAGTTTATCGGGACAGATTAAATCCTACGAGCAGTACTTC.

This rearrangement joins TRBV27 to TRBJ1-5; 8 bases line up with TRBD1. V was pared by 11 bases and J by 0 bases, with 15 bases of the junction left unmatched. CDR1 is MNHEY, CDR2 SMNVEV, per germline (reference sequence). The CDR3 loop spans 17 amino acids. CDR3 sequence: CASREGQEPYSNQPQHF. CDR3 DNA: TGTGCCTCAAGGGAGGGACAGGAACCGTATAGCAATCAGCCCCAGCATTTT.